Sequencing of this T cell receptor beta chain was carried out in a study of cytomegalovirus exposure and HLA in healthy donors. Notes on the study in general: Altogether, more than 150 TCR beta chains were recorded as cytomegalovirus-associated.

Vbeta (60) and Jbeta (13) primers were used in the PCR. Method: immunoSEQ multiplex PCR; TCRdb's copy keeps in-frame clones and lacks some. The sample holds about 120,000 clones, around 70% seen once. To note about this clone: What it binds is unknown.

The CDR3 contains 14 residues. Per germline, CDR1 SGHTS and CDR2 YDEGEE. The V and J ends lost 0 bases and 7 bases, in that order; junction bases with no gene match: 5. The J gene is TRBJ1-1, the V gene TRBV5-8, with TRBD1 identical over 8 bases. The sequenced sample consisted of PBMCs. The source is a woman in her 50s in good health and CMV-seropositive. Here the CDR3 DNA reads TGTGCCAGCAGCTTGGCCAGGGGGCGGAATGAAGCTTTCTTT. Protein product: CASSLARGRNEAFF. The full variable domain, completed using reference TRBV5-8 and TRBJ1-1, is EAGVTQSPTHLIKTRGQQATLRCSPISGHTSVYWYQQALGLGLQFLLWYDEGEERNRGNFPPRFSGRQFPNYSSELNVNALELEDSALYLCASSLARGRNEAFFGQGTRLTVV.